Shown below are 5 T cell receptor beta chains from a single sample sequenced in a study of CD8 T cells in ankylosing spondylitis (dated by TCRdb to between 2016 and 2019). Library generation was performed with 5' RACE. Sequencing was carried out with an Illumina HiSeq 2500. TCRdb redid the processing of the public reads, applying fastp at Q25 and MiXCR, and retained in-frame beta chains. All rows with the same CDR3 protein become a single entry with the most common DNA and genes. For this sample there are 85,000 to 90,000 distinct CDR3 sequences; under 30% appear just once. The biggest ten clones account for roughly 59% of the sample. The sequencing sample was made of blood, either unsorted or a sorted T cell fraction (not recorded which). The receptor set was obtained from a male donor with ankylosing spondylitis or in good health (not recorded which).

This sequence joins TRBV20-1 and TRBJ2-2; D is unresolved. Per the germline V gene, CDR1 is DFQATT and CDR2 is SNEGSKA (reference sequence). The CDR3 runs to 14 residues. Trimming took off 3 bases at V and 2 bases at J, with 10 bases between the two ends. In DNA, the CDR3 is TGCAGTGCTAGTGTTCCAGACAACACCGGGGAGCTGTTTTTT. It codes for CSASVPDNTGELFF.

This clonotype was seen more than once but under ten times. The CDR3, as DNA: TGTGCCAGCAGCTTATCTTTGGGGACTAGTGTTTCTGGGGCCAACGTCCTGACTTTC. Translating gives CASSLSLGTSVSGANVLTF. The rearrangement links TRBV11-2 to TRBJ2-6, with 8 bases identical to TRBD2. The V gene's germline CDR1 is SGHAT and CDR2 FQNNGV. CDR3 size: 19 residues. V was clipped by 2 bases and J by 1 base; unmatched bases: 10.

The table lists this clonotype with a count of one. The chain employs TRBV21-1 and TRBJ2-3; the table calls TRBD1, which could not be checked here. TRBV21-1 is listed as a pseudogene. This CDR3 has 17 amino acids. The CDR3 nucleotides are TGTGCCAGCCGTCAGGTGTGGGGCGGGGGGTTTACAGATACGCAGTATTTT. Translated, it gives CASRQVWGGGFTDTQYF.

The CDR3 nucleotides read TGTGCCAGCAGCGCGCGGGAGGGCCTTACAGATACGCAGTATTTT. This gives the protein CASSAREGLTDTQYF. The rearrangement uses TRBV9 and TRBJ2-3; TRBD2 agrees at 9 bases. The CDR3 has 15 residues. Trimming at V came to 3 bases and at J to 3 bases, leaving 5 bases not matched to a gene. Germline V CDR1 and CDR2: SGDLS, YYNGEE.

This clonotype was seen repeatedly, ten times or more. The gene calls are TRBV20-1 and TRBJ1-5, with TRBD1 matching 8 bases. This CDR3 contains 15 residues. Germline-derived CDR1 and CDR2 are DFQATT and SNEGSKA (reference sequence). V gave up 1 base and J gave up 8 bases; unmatched junction bases: 10. The CDR3 here is CSARGGTGIVEPQHF. Here the CDR3 DNA reads TGCAGTGCTAGAGGAGGGACAGGCATTGTCGAGCCCCAGCATTTT.